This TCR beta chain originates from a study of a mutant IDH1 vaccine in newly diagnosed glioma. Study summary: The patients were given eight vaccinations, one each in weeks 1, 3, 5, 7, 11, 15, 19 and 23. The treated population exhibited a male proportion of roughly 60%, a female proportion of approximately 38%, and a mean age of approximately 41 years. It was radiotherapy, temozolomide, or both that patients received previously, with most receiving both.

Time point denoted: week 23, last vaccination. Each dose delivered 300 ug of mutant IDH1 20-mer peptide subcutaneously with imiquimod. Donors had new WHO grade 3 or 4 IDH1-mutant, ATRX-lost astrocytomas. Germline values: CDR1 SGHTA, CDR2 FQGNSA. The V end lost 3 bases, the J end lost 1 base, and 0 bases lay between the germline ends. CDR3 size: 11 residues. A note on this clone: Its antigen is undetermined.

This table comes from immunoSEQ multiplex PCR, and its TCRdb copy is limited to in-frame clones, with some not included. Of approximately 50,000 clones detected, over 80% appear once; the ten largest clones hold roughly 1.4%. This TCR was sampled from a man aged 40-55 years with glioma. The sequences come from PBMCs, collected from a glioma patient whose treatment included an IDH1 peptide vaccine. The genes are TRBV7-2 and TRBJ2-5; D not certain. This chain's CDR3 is CASSFQETQYF. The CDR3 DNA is TGTGCCAGCAGCTTCCAAGAGACCCAGTACTTC. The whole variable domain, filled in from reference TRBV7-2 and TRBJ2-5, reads GAGVSQSPSNKVTEKGKDVELRCDPISGHTALYWYRQSLGQGLEFLIYFQGNSAPDKSGLPSDRFSAERTGGSVSTLTIQRTQQEDSAVYLCASSFQETQYFGPGTRLLVL.